Here is one T cell receptor beta chain with its context. Trimming took 1 base from V and 8 from J, leaving 15 bases between them. The germline V gene encodes CDR1 SGHRS and CDR2 YFSETQ. This CDR3 has 14 residues. TCRdb keeps only in-frame clones here, not all; method: immunoSEQ multiplex PCR. In the table there are approximately 150,000 clones, around four fifths of which are singletons. The sample originates from a study of blood T cell repertoires in COVID-19. Whole-study context: There were acute and convalescent COVID-19 samples, and they came from the United States, Italy and Spain. The analysed material was cDNA or gDNA that came from T cells, B-cell-depleted T cells, or PBMCs.

V usage is TRBV5-1 and J usage is TRBJ1-2; D may be TRBD1 (5 bases). Sequencing was carried out using peripheral blood. The clonotype comes from a woman aged 70 to 79 who had recovered from COVID-19. CDR3 DNA: TGCGCCAGCAGCTTGTGGCAGGGTGCGTACGGCTACACCTTC. Translated: CASSLWQGAYGYTF.